These 28 T cell receptor beta chains came from one sample sequenced in a study of molecular identifiers for immune sequencing clone quantification. TCRdb analysed the PCR reads with MiXCR anew, one entry per CDR3 protein. Altogether more than 70,000 distinct CDR3 sequences are present, around 20% being singletons, with the ten largest covering more than 1%. Material: naive CD8+ T cells from blood, with Jurkat cell RNA spiked in. Described subset: FACS-sorted CD8+CD4-CCR7+CD45RA+ naive T cells. These receptor sequences come from a human donor in good health. Some libraries in this study had Jurkat cell RNA spiked in.

This clonotype was detected many times. The chain combines TRBV5-1 with TRBJ2-7; D may be TRBD1 (5 bases). Per the germline V gene, CDR1 is SGHRS and CDR2 is YFSETQ. The CDR3 consists of 15 residues. V was cut by 7 bases and J by 4 bases, with 21 bases left in between. This chain's CDR3 is CASSPPGRAGYEQYF. The CDR3 DNA is TGCGCCAGCTCGCCTCCTGGCAGGGCCGGGTACGAGCAGTACTTC.

The chain employs TRBV6-2 or TRBV6-3 and TRBJ2-3; D remains unclear. With the DNA end fitting TRBJ1-5 better, the J assignment may be wrong. CDR3 length: 18 amino acids. Germline-derived CDR1 and CDR2 are MNHEY and SVGEGT. The CDR3 is CASSSLAARWATADTQHF. The CDR3 DNA reads TGTGCCAGCAGTTCCCTAGCAGCGCGATGGGCCACTGCAGATACGCAGCATTTT.

Notes on this clonotype: This clone may be a read error of a much larger clone one base away. The gene calls are TRBV6-1 and TRBJ2-7, with D perhaps TRBD2 (5 bases). This CDR3 spans 13 amino acids. CDR1 and CDR2 (germline): MNHNS, SASEGT. The CDR3 nucleotides are TGTGCCAGCATACGGGGAGTATCCTACGGGCAGTACTTC. Translated, it gives CASIRGVSYGQYF.

This sequence joins TRBV29-1 and TRBJ2-7; 8 bases line up with TRBD1. The CDR3 contains 15 residues. Germline CDR1 SQVTM, CDR2 ANQGSEA. With 1 base clipped from V and 0 bases from J, the junction kept 5 bases outside the gene matches. CDR3 nucleotide sequence: TGCAGCGTTGAAGCGACAGGGGCGATCTCCTACGAGCAGTACTTC. Protein: CSVEATGAISYEQYF.

This clonotype was counted a single time. Just one base apart from a much larger clone, this may be a read error. The CDR3 loop is CASSHEGYMNTEAFF. The CDR3, as DNA: TGTGCCAGCAGTCACGAGGGGTACATGAACACTGAAGCTTTCTTT. The V call is TRBV6-2 or TRBV6-3, the J call TRBJ1-1; D might be TRBD1 (5 bases). This CDR3 contains 15 residues. Trimming stripped 5 bases from V and 0 bases from J, with 13 bases between. Germline-derived CDR1 and CDR2 are MNHEY and SVGEGT.

This clonotype was counted many times. The rearrangement links TRBV27 to TRBJ2-7, with 9 bases identical to TRBD2. From germline, CDR1 is MNHEY and CDR2 SMNVEV (reference sequence). The ends lost 6 bases at V and 0 bases at J; junction bases unmatched: 9. The CDR3 is 16 amino acids. CDR3 bases: TGTGCCAGCAGCCCTGCTCTAGCGGGATTCTCCTACGAGCAGTACTTC. Its translation is CASSPALAGFSYEQYF.

As to this clonotype: Sequence at one end of the junction differs from germline and may be a read error. This chain joins TRBV12-3 or TRBV12-4 and TRBJ2-7, with TRBD1 identical over 7 bases. This CDR3 is built from 16 residues. CDR3 in DNA: TGTGCCAGCAGCCCGACCCAAGGGACAGCTCTCTACGAGCGGTACTTC. Its protein product is CASSPTQGTALYERYF.

This sequence joins TRBV20-1 and TRBJ2-7; 9 bases line up with TRBD1. CDR1 is DFQATT and CDR2 is SNEGSKA in the germline V gene (reference sequence). The CDR3 runs 13 residues. V gave up 6 bases and J gave up 6 bases; unmatched junction bases: 9. CDR3 protein: CSAPGTGQTEQYF. In DNA form, the CDR3 reads TGCAGTGCGCCTGGGACAGGGCAGACCGAGCAGTACTTC.

This clonotype has only a few counts. The chain carries TRBV5-4 and TRBJ2-2, with 10 nucleotides matching TRBD2. The junction had 5 bases not matched to a gene; V was cut back by 0 bases and J by 6 bases. The CDR3 totals 16 residues. CDR1 and CDR2 from the germline V gene are SGHNT and YYREEE (reference sequence). CDR3 sequence: CASSLESGGASGELFF. CDR3 sequence (DNA): TGTGCCAGCAGCTTGGAAAGCGGGGGGGCCTCCGGGGAGCTGTTTTTT.

Many counts were recorded for this clonotype. The gene calls are TRBV7-2 and TRBJ2-5, with 9 positions matching TRBD2. The CDR3 length is 16 residues. Germline V gives CDR1 SGHTA, CDR2 FQGNSA. V trimming: 3 bases; J trimming: 5 bases; junction bases outside the gene matches: 10. The CDR3 protein is CASSLRREGPGETQYF. The CDR3 DNA is TGTGCCAGCAGCTTGCGGCGGGAGGGACCGGGCGAGACCCAGTACTTC.

This clonotype came up many times. The V call is TRBV12-3 or TRBV12-4, the J call TRBJ2-1; TRBD2 matches at 7 bases. The CDR3 spans 12 residues. The ends lost 9 bases at V and 5 bases at J; junction bases unmatched: 4. The CDR3 DNA sequence: TGTGCCAGTGGGACTACCGACAATGAGCAGTTCTTC. Translation: CASGTTDNEQFF.

There are many counts of this clonotype. V gene TRBV29-1 combines with J gene TRBJ2-3; the match to TRBD1 covers 7 bases. The trim removed 3 bases at V and 2 bases at J, leaving 5 bases unmatched. In germline, CDR1 is SQVTM, CDR2 ANQGSEA. This CDR3 has 14 amino acids. The DNA of the CDR3 is TGCAGCGTTGACGGGACAGTCAACACAGATACGCAGTATTTT. This sequence encodes CSVDGTVNTDTQYF.

The CDR3 loop reads CASSLFIRQEQFF. The CDR3 nucleotides are TGTGCCAGCAGTTTATTTATCCGGCAGGAGCAGTTCTTC. The gene calls are TRBV27 and TRBJ2-1; no reliable D call. The CDR3 extends over 13 amino acids. Germline V gives CDR1 MNHEY, CDR2 SMNVEV (reference sequence). Trimming removed 1 base from V and 10 bases from J, with 11 bases in between.

In its sample, this clonotype was seen many times. The chain carries TRBV7-9 and TRBJ1-1; TRBD1 agrees at 8 bases. The germline CDR1 and CDR2 sequences are SEHNR and FQNEAQ (reference sequence). The CDR3 contains 14 residues. The V segment lost 1 base and the J segment 8 bases; nucleotides outside the gene matches: 6. The CDR3 here is CASSLVGGQGEAFF. The CDR3 DNA sequence: TGTGCCAGCAGCTTAGTCGGAGGACAGGGCGAAGCTTTCTTT.

The chain combines TRBV12-3 or TRBV12-4 with TRBJ2-3, with a tentative D call TRBD1 (6 bases). The CDR3 sequence is 15 residues long. Trimming took 6 bases from V and 4 from J, leaving 17 bases between them. Here the CDR3 reads CASSHPSQGPDTQYF. The CDR3 DNA reads TGTGCCAGCAGCCACCCCTCCCAGGGGCCAGATACGCAGTATTTT.

This clonotype was observed at least ten times. The V call is TRBV5-1, the J call TRBJ2-1; TRBD1 aligns across 8 bases. Trimming took 1 base from V and 4 from J; bases not matched to a gene: 4. The CDR3 runs 15 residues. The V gene's germline CDR1 is SGHRS and CDR2 YFSETQ. CDR3 DNA: TGCGCCAGCAGCTTGCGGGACAGGTATTACAATGAGCAGTTCTTC. This codes for CASSLRDRYYNEQFF.

This clonotype showed up many times. The chain couples TRBV27 to TRBJ1-5; tentatively, D is TRBD1 (6 bases). This CDR3 has 14 residues. Looked up from germline, CDR1 is MNHEY and CDR2 is SMNVEV (reference sequence). V was cut by 5 bases and J by 4 bases, with 12 bases left in between. Here the CDR3 reads CASSRGAGNQPQHF. CDR3 DNA sequence: TGTGCCAGCAGTAGGGGGGCCGGGAATCAGCCCCAGCATTTT.

A remark on this clonotype: Possible read error: a much larger clone is one base away. The genes are TRBV6-5 and TRBJ1-5; D is uncertain. The V end was cut by 6 bases, the J end by 4 bases, with 10 bases between. The CDR3 runs to 13 residues. The germline V gene has CDR1 MNHEY and CDR2 SVGAGI. CDR3 region: CASSPEWNQPQHF. The CDR3 DNA reads TGTGCCAGCAGCCCCGAATGGAATCAGCCCCAGCATTTT.

There are a few counts of this clonotype. A much larger clone lies a single base off, so this may be a read error. The chain links TRBV4-3 to TRBJ2-7; D is perhaps TRBD1 or TRBD2 (5 bases each). V lost 2 bases to trimming and J lost 2 bases, with 13 bases between them. Looked up from germline, CDR1 is LGHNA and CDR2 is YSLEER. CDR3 size: 15 residues. Written as DNA, the CDR3 is TGCGCCAGCAGCCAACGGGACGGTGCCCCCTACGAGCAGTACTTC. Translating it yields CASSQRDGAPYEQYF.

This clonotype was detected only a few times. The CDR3 coding sequence is TGCGCCAGCAGCTTTACAGAACTGACCTACGAGCAGTACTTC. This encodes CASSFTELTYEQYF. This rearrangement joins TRBV5-1 to TRBJ2-7; D remains ambiguous. This CDR3 has 14 amino acids. Trimming took off 2 bases at V and 2 bases at J, with 11 bases between the two ends. Germline loops: CDR1 SGHRS, CDR2 YFSETQ.

The genes are TRBV27 and TRBJ2-3; unclear D gene. CDR1 and CDR2 from the germline V gene are MNHEY and SMNVEV (reference sequence). Trimming took off 1 base at V and 0 bases at J, with 11 bases between the two ends. The CDR3 spans 16 residues. The CDR3 here is CASSLLAGASTDTQYF. The CDR3 DNA is TGTGCCAGCAGTTTATTGGCTGGCGCAAGCACAGATACGCAGTATTTT.

The chain carries TRBV7-9 and TRBJ2-1, with D possibly matching TRBD1 (6 bases). Trimming pared 4 bases from V and 2 bases from J, leaving 15 bases between. This CDR3 has 16 residues. The germline gives CDR1 SEHNR, CDR2 FQNEAQ (reference sequence). In DNA, the CDR3 is TGTGCCAGCAGCTCGAACAGGGAGACAGCCTACAATGAGCAGTTCTTC. This codes for CASSSNRETAYNEQFF.

This clonotype came up many times. This sequence joins TRBV27 and TRBJ2-7, with D possibly matching TRBD1 (6 bases). The germline gives CDR1 MNHEY, CDR2 SMNVEV (reference sequence). V was clipped by 5 bases and J by 7 bases, with 27 bases between them. The length of the CDR3 is 17 residues. CDR3 protein: CASSLLPGTRAFGEQYF. The CDR3 DNA follows: TGTGCCAGCAGTCTCTTACCCGGGACAAGGGCCTTCGGGGAGCAGTACTTC.

Ten or more counts support this clonotype. An end of the junction differs from the germline gene, which may be a read error. The chain employs TRBV7-7 and TRBJ1-1; D not resolved. In germline, CDR1 is SSHAT, CDR2 FNYEAQ (reference sequence). The CDR3 runs 13 residues. This CDR3 reads CASSLNGNTEAFF. The CDR3 DNA sequence: TGTGCTAGCAGCTTGAACGGAAACACTGAAGCTTTCTTT. Full variable domain (remainder filled in from reference TRBV7-7 and TRBJ1-1): GAGVSQSPRYKVTKRGQDVTLRCDPISSHATLYWYQQALGQGPEFLTYFNYEAQPDKSGLPSDRFSAERPEGSISTLTIQRTEQRDSAMYRCASSLNGNTEAFFGQGTRLTVV.

As regards this clonotype: This clone may be a read error of a much larger clone one base away. The chain couples TRBV7-9 to TRBJ1-1; D is unclear. The ends were cut back, 3 bases at V and 6 bases at J, with 11 bases in the middle. The CDR3 is made up of 13 amino acids. From germline, CDR1 is SEHNR and CDR2 FQNEAQ (reference sequence). The CDR3 bases are TGTGCCAGCAGCTTGTTAGGGATCGCTGAAGCTTTCTTT. Translating it yields CASSLLGIAEAFF.

Points on this clonotype: This may arise from a read error, as a much more abundant clone is one base away. The chain is built from TRBV9 and TRBJ2-7; D might be TRBD1 (7 bases). CDR1 and CDR2 (germline): SGDLS, YYNGEE. The CDR3 loop spans 14 amino acids. The CDR3 loop reads CASSSGTAGGEQCF. Written as DNA, the CDR3 is TGTGCCAGCAGCTCGGGGACAGCCGGGGGCGAGCAGTGCTTC. The full variable domain, in which reference TRBV9 and TRBJ2-7 provide the parts outside the CDR3, is DSGVTQTPKHLITATGQRVTLRCSPRSGDLSVYWYQQSLDQGLQFLIQYYNGEERAKGNILERFSAQQFPDLHSELNLSSLELGDSALYFCASSSGTAGGEQCFGPGTRLTVT.

The sample holds many counts of this clonotype. V is TRBV29-1 and J is TRBJ1-6; D perhaps matches TRBD1 (5 bases). The CDR3 is made up of 13 amino acids. V was clipped by 4 bases and J by 7 bases, with 11 bases between them. The V gene's germline CDR1 is SQVTM and CDR2 ANQGSEA. CDR3 amino acids: CSVVWGKNSPLHF. The CDR3 nucleotides are TGCAGCGTTGTATGGGGGAAAAATTCACCCCTCCACTTT.

This clonotype came up many times. CDR3 residues: CASSSLDNSYEQYF. In DNA, the CDR3 is TGTGCCAGCAGCTCGTTGGACAACTCCTACGAGCAGTACTTC. V and J are TRBV5-5 and TRBJ2-7, with D perhaps matching TRBD1 (5 bases). Germline CDR1 and CDR2: SGHKS and YYEKEE (reference sequence). V gave up 3 bases and J gave up 0 bases, with 10 bases separating them. There are 14 residues in the CDR3.